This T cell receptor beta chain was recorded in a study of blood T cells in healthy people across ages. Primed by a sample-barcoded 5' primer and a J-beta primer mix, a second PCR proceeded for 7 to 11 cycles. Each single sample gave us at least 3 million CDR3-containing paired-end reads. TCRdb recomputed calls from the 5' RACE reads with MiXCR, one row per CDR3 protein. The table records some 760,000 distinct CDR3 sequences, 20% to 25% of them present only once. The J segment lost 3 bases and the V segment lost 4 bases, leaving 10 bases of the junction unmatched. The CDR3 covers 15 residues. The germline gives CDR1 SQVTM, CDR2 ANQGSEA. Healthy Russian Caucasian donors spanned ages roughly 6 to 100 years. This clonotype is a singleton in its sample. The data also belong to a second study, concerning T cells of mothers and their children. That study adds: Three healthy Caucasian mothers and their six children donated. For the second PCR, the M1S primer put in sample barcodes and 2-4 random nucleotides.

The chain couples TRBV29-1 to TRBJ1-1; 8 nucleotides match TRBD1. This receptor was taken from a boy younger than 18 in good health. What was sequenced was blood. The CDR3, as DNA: TGCAGCGTTGTAGGGCTGGCGGACAGGGACACTGAAGCTTTCTTT. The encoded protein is CSVVGLADRDTEAFF.